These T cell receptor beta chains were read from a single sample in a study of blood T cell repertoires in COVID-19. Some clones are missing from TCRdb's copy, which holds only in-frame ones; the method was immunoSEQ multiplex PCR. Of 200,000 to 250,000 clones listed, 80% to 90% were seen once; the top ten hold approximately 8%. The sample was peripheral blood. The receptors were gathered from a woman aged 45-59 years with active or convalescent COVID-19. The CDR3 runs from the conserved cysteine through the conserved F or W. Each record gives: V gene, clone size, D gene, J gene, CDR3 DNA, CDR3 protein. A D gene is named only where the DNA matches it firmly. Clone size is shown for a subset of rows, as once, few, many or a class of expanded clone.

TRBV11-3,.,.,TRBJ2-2,TGTGCCAGCAGCTTAGAAGGGGAGGCCGGGGAGCTGTTTTTT,CASSLEGEAGELFF
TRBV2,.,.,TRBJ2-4,TGTGCCAGCAGTGAAGGGCAGAAAAACATTCAGTACTTC,CASSEGQKNIQYF
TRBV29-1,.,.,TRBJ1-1,TGCAGCGCTCTTCCTCCGGACTCTGAAGCTTTCTTT,CSALPPDSEAFF
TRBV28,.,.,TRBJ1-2,TGTGCCAGCAGTTTACCTACAGGGCTCTATGGCTACACCTTC,CASSLPTGLYGYTF
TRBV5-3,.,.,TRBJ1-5,TGTGCCAGAAGCTGGAGCGGGGGCGGTCAGCCCCAGCATTTT,CARSWSGGGQPQHF
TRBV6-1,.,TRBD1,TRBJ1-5,TGTGCCAGCAGTGAAAGCACAGGGGGCGGTCAGCCCCAGCATTTT,CASSESTGGGQPQHF
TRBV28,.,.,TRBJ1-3,TGTGCCATCCACGCAGGGGTTGGAAACACCATATATTTT,CAIHAGVGNTIYF
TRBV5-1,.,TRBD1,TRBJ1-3,TGCGCCAGCAGTTTACAGGGGACCTCTGGAAACACCATATATTTT,CASSLQGTSGNTIYF
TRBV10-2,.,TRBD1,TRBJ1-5,TGCGCCAGCAGTCCCCACGGACAGGGTAGCCAGCCCCAGCATTTT,CASSPHGQGSQPQHF
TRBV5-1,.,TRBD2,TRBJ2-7,TGCGCCAGCAGCTTTTCGGGAGGTGAGCAGTACTTC,CASSFSGGEQYF
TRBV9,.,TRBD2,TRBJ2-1,TGTGCCAGCAGCGGAAGTTGGGAGGGGCATGAGCAGTTCTTC,CASSGSWEGHEQFF
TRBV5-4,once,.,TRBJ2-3,TGTGCCAGCAGCAAGGACTTAAACACAGATACGCAGTATTTT,CASSKDLNTDTQYF
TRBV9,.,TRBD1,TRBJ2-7,TGTGCCAGCAGCGTAGATGGGGACAGACCCTACGAGCAGTACTTC,CASSVDGDRPYEQYF
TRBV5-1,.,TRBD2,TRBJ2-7,TGCGCCAGCACCCGCGGGACTAGCGCCGCCGGCGAGCAGTACTTC,CASTRGTSAAGEQYF
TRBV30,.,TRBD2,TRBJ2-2,TGTGCCTGGAGTTATGTGGGAGGGGTTATTACCGGGGAGCTGTTTTTT,CAWSYVGGVITGELFF